A selection of T cell receptor beta chains follows, all from one sample in a study of response to subunit inactivated influenza vaccine. TCRdb recomputed calls from the RT-PCR reads with MiXCR, one row per CDR3 protein. The table shows approximately 290,000 distinct CDR3 sequences, with over 20% occurring only once. The sequencing here drew on PBMCs from blood, taken approximately 20 months after vaccination. These receptors were taken from a man in his fifties or sixties who received an inactivated influenza vaccine. The CDR3 runs from the conserved cysteine through the conserved F or W. The D gene is left open where the match is weak. The size of a clone is reported for some rows only, either as once, few or many, or as a class for expanded clones.

-	-	TRBV5-6	TRBJ2-3	TGTGCCAGCAGCTGGTGGGACAACACAGATACGCAGTATTTT	CASSWWDNTDTQYF
-	-	TRBV6-2/TRBV6-3	TRBJ1-5	TGTGCCAGCAGGACTATGGACAGTAAAAATCAGCCCCAGCATTTT	CASRTMDSKNQPQHF
-	large	TRBV6-2/TRBV6-3	TRBJ2-7	TGTGCCAGCAGTCCAAACATCGGGGAGCAGTACTTC	CASSPNIGEQYF
-	-	TRBV7-6	TRBJ2-1	TGTGCCAGCAGCGAGACTAGTATGGTCAATGAGCAGTTCTTC	CASSETSMVNEQFF
TRBD1	-	TRBV5-8	TRBJ1-1	TGTGCCAGCAGCAACCAGGGACAGATGAACACTGAAGCTTTCTTT	CASSNQGQMNTEAFF
-	-	TRBV2	TRBJ1-4	TGTGCCAGCAGTGAACGTGAAAAACTGTTTTTT	CASSEREKLFF
-	many	TRBV20-1	TRBJ1-5	TGCAGTGCGCTCCCGTTCGGGACCAATCAGCCCCAGCATTTT	CSALPFGTNQPQHF
-	few	TRBV4-2	TRBJ1-4	TGTGCCAGCAGCCAAGATTTCAAGGGACACAATGAAAAACTGTTTTTT	CASSQDFKGHNEKLFF
-	-	TRBV5-5	TRBJ1-4	TGTGCCAGCAGCTTGGAGGTTAGACTCCTGGGGAACGAAAAACTGTTTTTT	CASSLEVRLLGNEKLFF
TRBD1	-	TRBV12-3/TRBV12-4	TRBJ2-2	TGTGCCAGCAGTTTAGGGACAGGGCCCGGGGAGCTGTTTTTT	CASSLGTGPGELFF
-	-	TRBV18	TRBJ1-2	TGTGCCAGCTCTGGACAGCTAGCTAACTATGGCTACACCTTC	CASSGQLANYGYTF
-	few	TRBV19	TRBJ1-5	TGTGCCAGTAGTATACTTAATCAGCCCCAGCATTTT	CASSILNQPQHF
TRBD2	many	TRBV20-1	TRBJ2-5	TGCAGTGCTAGAGAGAGCGGGAGCCAAGAGACCCAGTACTTC	CSARESGSQETQYF
-	-	TRBV6-5	TRBJ1-1	TGTGCCAGCAGTTACTTGGGGGGATGGAACACTGAAGCTTTCTTT	CASSYLGGWNTEAFF
-	many	TRBV7-2	TRBJ1-6	TGTGCCAGCAGCCTCCGACTCCTTAGCTCCTATAATTCACCCCTCCACTTT	CASSLRLLSSYNSPLHF
TRBD1	-	TRBV6-6	TRBJ2-5	TGTGCCAGCAGTTTACAGGGGGAGACCCAGTACTTC	CASSLQGETQYF
TRBD1	few	TRBV6-1	TRBJ1-6	TGTGCCAGCAGCCTCGGGACAGCGGCATTTGGATCACCCCTCCACTTT	CASSLGTAAFGSPLHF